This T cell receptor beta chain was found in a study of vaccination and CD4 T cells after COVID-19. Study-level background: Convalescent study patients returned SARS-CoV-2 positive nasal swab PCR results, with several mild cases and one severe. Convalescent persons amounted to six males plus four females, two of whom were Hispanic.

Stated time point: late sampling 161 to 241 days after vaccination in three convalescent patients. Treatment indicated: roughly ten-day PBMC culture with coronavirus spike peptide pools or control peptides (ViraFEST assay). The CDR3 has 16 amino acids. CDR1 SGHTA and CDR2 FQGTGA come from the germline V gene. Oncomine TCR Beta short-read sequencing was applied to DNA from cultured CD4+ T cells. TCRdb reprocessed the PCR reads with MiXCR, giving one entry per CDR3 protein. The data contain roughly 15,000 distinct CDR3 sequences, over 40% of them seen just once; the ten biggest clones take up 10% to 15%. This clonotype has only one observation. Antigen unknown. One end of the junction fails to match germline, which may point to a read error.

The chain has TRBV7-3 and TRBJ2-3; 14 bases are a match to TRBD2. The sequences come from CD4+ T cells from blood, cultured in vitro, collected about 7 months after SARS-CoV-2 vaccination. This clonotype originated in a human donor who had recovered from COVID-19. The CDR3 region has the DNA TGCGCCAGCAGCCGAGGGACTAGCGGGAGTGGTGATACGCAGTATTTT. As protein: CASSRGTSGSGDTQYF.